This is a list of T cell receptor beta chains from one sample in a study of blood T cell repertoires in COVID-19. The repertoire was sequenced with immunoSEQ multiplex PCR; TCRdb's copy has only in-frame clones and lacks some. The sample has around 160,000 clones; over 80% are singletons. The sequenced sample consisted of PBMCs or T cells enriched from blood (not recorded which). These receptors were taken from a woman aged 45-65 years who had been exposed to COVID-19. The CDR3 runs from the conserved cysteine through the conserved F or W. The D gene is left open where the match is weak. A clone size is listed for some rows: how often the clone was seen (once, few, many), or a class if it is expanded.

v_gene	abundance	d_gene	j_gene	CDR3aa	CDR3nt
TRBV19	NA	NA	TRBJ1-5	CASSNRPWAGVNQPQHF	TGTGCCAGTAGTAACCGTCCTTGGGCAGGTGTCAATCAGCCCCAGCATTTT
TRBV2	few	TRBD1	TRBJ1-2	CASTQGAHGYTF	TGTGCCAGCACACAGGGGGCGCATGGCTACACCTTC
TRBV6-5	NA	TRBD1	TRBJ2-7	CASSRTGPTYEQYF	TGTGCCAGCAGTCGGACAGGGCCGACCTACGAGCAGTACTTC
TRBV21-1	NA	NA	TRBJ1-3	CASSARVSGNTIYF	TGTGCCAGCAGCGCCCGGGTCTCTGGAAACACCATATATTTT
TRBV15	NA	TRBD1	TRBJ2-6	CATSRDGTAFSGANVLTF	TGTGCCACCAGCAGAGACGGGACAGCGTTCTCTGGGGCCAACGTCCTGACTTTC
TRBV19	NA	NA	TRBJ2-7	CASSPSSLLYEQYF	TGTGCCAGTAGTCCCTCCTCCTTACTCTACGAGCAGTACTTC
TRBV19	once	NA	TRBJ2-3	CASSIGTAADTQYF	TGTGCCAGTAGTATCGGCACTGCGGCAGATACGCAGTATTTT
TRBV5-1	NA	TRBD1	TRBJ1-2	CASSLGQGIYGYTF	TGCGCCAGCAGCTTAGGACAGGGGATATATGGCTACACCTTC
TRBV4-1	NA	NA	TRBJ1-5	CASRDLRGKNQPQHF	TGCGCCAGCAGAGACCTCAGGGGCAAGAATCAGCCCCAGCATTTT
TRBV9	NA	NA	TRBJ2-2	CASSVGTGELFF	TGTGCCAGCAGCGTCGGCACCGGGGAGCTGTTTTTT
TRBV15	NA	NA	TRBJ2-7	CATSRGGDLVTEQYF	TGTGCCACCAGCAGAGGTGGCGACCTAGTTACCGAGCAGTACTTC
TRBV3-1/TRBV3-2	NA	NA	TRBJ1-5	CASSQDRSRGQPQHF	TGTGCCAGCAGCCAAGATCGGTCAAGAGGTCAGCCCCAGCATTTT
TRBV5-8	NA	TRBD2	TRBJ2-3	CASSFGIAGSTDTQYF	TGTGCCAGCAGCTTTGGAATAGCGGGGAGCACAGATACGCAGTATTTT
TRBV5-1	NA	NA	TRBJ2-7	CASSLERGAYEQYF	TGCGCCAGCAGCTTGGAAAGGGGCGCCTACGAGCAGTACTTC
TRBV7-2	NA	NA	TRBJ2-3	CASSLGSADTQYF	TGTGCCAGCAGCTTAGGCAGCGCAGATACGCAGTATTTT
TRBV7-9	NA	TRBD2	TRBJ2-4	CASSLALLAGEDIQYF	TGTGCCAGCAGCTTAGCACTACTAGCGGGAGAAGACATTCAGTACTTC
TRBV5-1	once	NA	TRBJ1-2	CASRSSTQGQAYGYTF	TGCGCCAGCAGATCGAGTACCCAGGGGCAGGCCTATGGCTACACCTTC
TRBV4-2	NA	NA	TRBJ1-3	CASSQGSQAGNTIYF	TGTGCCAGCAGCCAAGGGTCCCAGGCGGGAAACACCATATATTTT
TRBV18	NA	TRBD1	TRBJ1-5	CASSPGRGNQPQHF	TGTGCCAGCTCACCTGGCAGGGGGAATCAGCCCCAGCATTTT
TRBV7-9	NA	TRBD2	TRBJ2-7	CASSFLSSGRWYF	TGTGCCAGCAGCTTTCTTTCTAGCGGGAGGTGGTACTTC
TRBV11-3	NA	TRBD2	TRBJ2-7	CASGPGGAYEQYF	TGTGCCAGCGGTCCGGGGGGGGCCTACGAGCAGTACTTC
TRBV25-1	NA	TRBD1	TRBJ1-2	CASAGQGSYGYTF	TGTGCCAGCGCCGGACAGGGTTCCTATGGCTACACCTTC
TRBV7-2	NA	NA	TRBJ2-1	CASSLVDGRDEQFF	TGTGCCAGCAGCTTAGTCGACGGGCGGGATGAGCAGTTCTTC
TRBV27	NA	NA	TRBJ1-1	CASRSVLNTEAFF	TGTGCCAGCAGATCGGTGTTGAACACTGAAGCTTTCTTT
TRBV14	once	NA	TRBJ1-1	CASSPMNTEAFF	TGTGCCAGCAGTCCAATGAACACTGAAGCTTTCTTT
TRBV7-8	NA	TRBD2	TRBJ2-7	CASSLLTSGEQYF	TGTGCCAGCAGCTTACTGACTAGCGGCGAGCAGTACTTC
TRBV20-1	many	NA	TRBJ2-7	CSARLRREQYF	TGCAGTGCCCGGCTGAGGCGGGAGCAGTACTTC
TRBV5-1	NA	NA	TRBJ1-6	CASAPRGIPPYNSPLHF	TGCGCCAGCGCCCCTAGGGGTATCCCTCCCTATAATTCACCCCTCCACTTT
TRBV9	NA	NA	TRBJ2-2	CASGGLTFGELFF	TGTGCCAGCGGGGGACTTACCTTCGGGGAGCTGTTTTTT
TRBV6-5	NA	NA	TRBJ1-3	CASSYSMTAGNTIYF	TGTGCCAGCAGTTACTCGATGACAGCTGGAAACACCATATATTTT
TRBV15	NA	NA	TRBJ1-1	CATSIGITSTEAFF	TGTGCCACCAGCATCGGGATTACGAGCACTGAAGCTTTCTTT
TRBV9	NA	NA	TRBJ2-7	CASSPPMGSRRDYEQYF	TGTGCCAGCAGCCCGCCTATGGGGAGCAGACGGGACTACGAGCAGTACTTC
TRBV7-9	NA	TRBD1	TRBJ1-4	CASSLGTGNEKLFF	TGTGCCAGCAGCCTCGGGACAGGGAACGAAAAACTGTTTTTT
TRBV5-4	NA	NA	TRBJ2-2	CASSLGGQGCANTGELFF	TGTGCCAGCAGCTTGGGGGGGCAGGGGTGCGCGAACACCGGGGAGCTGTTTTTT
TRBV11-3	NA	NA	TRBJ1-2	CASSDRDKIGYTF	TGTGCCAGCAGCGACCGGGACAAAATAGGCTACACCTTC
TRBV5-1	NA	TRBD2	TRBJ2-3	CASSSGLAGRTDTQYF	TGCGCCAGCAGCTCGGGACTAGCGGGCCGCACAGATACGCAGTATTTT
TRBV10-3	NA	TRBD2	TRBJ2-7	CATIGLAGGPGEQYF	TGTGCCACTATCGGACTAGCGGGAGGGCCGGGCGAGCAGTACTTC
TRBV6-2/TRBV6-3	NA	NA	TRBJ1-1	CASSRSGRNGAFF	TGTGCCAGCAGTCGAAGTGGTCGGAACGGGGCTTTCTTT
TRBV7-2	NA	TRBD1	TRBJ1-3	CASSFLDITQGNTIYF	TGTGCCAGCAGCTTCCTCGACATTACACAGGGGAACACCATATATTTT
TRBV6-2/TRBV6-3	NA	TRBD1	TRBJ1-5	CASSKFHLGQAAWSNQPQHF	TGTGCCAGCAGCAAATTCCATCTTGGACAGGCCGCTTGGAGCAATCAGCCCCAGCATTTT
TRBV7-8	once	TRBD1	TRBJ1-2	CASSAIEGALNYGYTF	TGTGCCAGCAGCGCAATAGAGGGGGCCCTTAACTATGGCTACACCTTC
TRBV3-1/TRBV3-2	NA	TRBD2	TRBJ2-3	CASSLQPSGADTQYF	TGTGCCAGCAGCCTCCAACCTAGCGGGGCAGATACGCAGTATTTT
TRBV11-2	NA	TRBD2	TRBJ2-3	CASSLDGRAPDTQYF	TGTGCCAGCAGCTTAGACGGGAGGGCCCCAGATACGCAGTATTTT
TRBV5-1	once	NA	TRBJ1-1	CASSLDSPGTEAFF	TGCGCCAGCAGCTTGGACAGCCCTGGCACTGAAGCTTTCTTT
TRBV5-1	NA	NA	TRBJ2-2	CASSLSRGASYTGELFF	TGCGCCAGCAGCTTGAGTCGGGGGGCTAGTTACACCGGGGAGCTGTTTTTT